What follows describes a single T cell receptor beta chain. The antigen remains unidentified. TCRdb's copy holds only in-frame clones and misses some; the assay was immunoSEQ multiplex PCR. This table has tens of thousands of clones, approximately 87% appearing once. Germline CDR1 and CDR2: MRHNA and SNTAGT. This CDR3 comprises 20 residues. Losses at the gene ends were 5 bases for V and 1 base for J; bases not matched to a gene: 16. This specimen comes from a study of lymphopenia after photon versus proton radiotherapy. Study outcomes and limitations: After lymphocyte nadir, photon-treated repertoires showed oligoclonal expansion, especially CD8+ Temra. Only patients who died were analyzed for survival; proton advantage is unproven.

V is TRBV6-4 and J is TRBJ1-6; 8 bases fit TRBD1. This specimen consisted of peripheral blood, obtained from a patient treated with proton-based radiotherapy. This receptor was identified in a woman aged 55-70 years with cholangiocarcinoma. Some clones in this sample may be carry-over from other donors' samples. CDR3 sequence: CASSQTRWTGPRSYNSPLHF. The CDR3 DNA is TGTGCCAGCAGTCAGACACGGTGGACAGGGCCGCGTTCCTATAATTCACCCCTCCACTTT.